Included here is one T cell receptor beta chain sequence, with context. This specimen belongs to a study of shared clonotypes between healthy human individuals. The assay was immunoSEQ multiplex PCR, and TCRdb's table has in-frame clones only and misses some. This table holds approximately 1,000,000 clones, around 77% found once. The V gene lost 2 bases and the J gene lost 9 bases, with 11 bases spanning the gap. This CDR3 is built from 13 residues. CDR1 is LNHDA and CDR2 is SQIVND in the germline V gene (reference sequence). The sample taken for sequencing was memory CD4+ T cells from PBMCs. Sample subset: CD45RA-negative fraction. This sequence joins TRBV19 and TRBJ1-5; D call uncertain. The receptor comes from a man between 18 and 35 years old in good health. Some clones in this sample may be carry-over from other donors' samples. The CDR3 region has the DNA TGTGCCAGTAGTATATTCATGGAGAGGCCCCAGCATTTT. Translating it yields CASSIFMERPQHF.